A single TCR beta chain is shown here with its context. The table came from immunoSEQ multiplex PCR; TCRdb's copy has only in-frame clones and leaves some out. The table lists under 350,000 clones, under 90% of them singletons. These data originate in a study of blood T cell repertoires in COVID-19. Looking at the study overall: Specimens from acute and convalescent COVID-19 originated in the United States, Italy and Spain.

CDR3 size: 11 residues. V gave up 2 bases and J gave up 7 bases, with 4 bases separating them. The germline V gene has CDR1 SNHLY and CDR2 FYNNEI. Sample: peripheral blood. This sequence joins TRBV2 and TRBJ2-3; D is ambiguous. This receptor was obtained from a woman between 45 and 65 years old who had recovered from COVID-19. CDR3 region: CASSELYTQYF. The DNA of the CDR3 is TGTGCCAGCAGTGAACTTTATACGCAGTATTTT.